The clone carrying this TCR beta chain was seen a single time. These data come from a study of blood T cell repertoires in COVID-19. Study information: The cDNA or gDNA used as material had been derived from T cells, B-cell-depleted T cells, or PBMCs.

This CDR3 comprises 13 residues. Germline CDR1 LGHNT, CDR2 FRNRAP. Trimming removed 9 bases at V and 2 bases at J, with 13 bases between. Only in-frame clones appear in the TCRdb table, and some are missing; sequencing was by immunoSEQ multiplex PCR. The sample records 180,000 or so clones, around 80% being singletons. The specimen sequenced was PBMCs or T cells enriched from blood (not recorded which). This clonotype was obtained from a man over 45 who had recovered from COVID-19. The chain is built from TRBV12-5 and TRBJ2-5; tentative D call: TRBD1 (7 bases). CDR3 sequence: CASAGQIQETQYF. CDR3 nucleotides: TGTGCTAGCGCGGGACAGATACAAGAGACCCAGTACTTC.